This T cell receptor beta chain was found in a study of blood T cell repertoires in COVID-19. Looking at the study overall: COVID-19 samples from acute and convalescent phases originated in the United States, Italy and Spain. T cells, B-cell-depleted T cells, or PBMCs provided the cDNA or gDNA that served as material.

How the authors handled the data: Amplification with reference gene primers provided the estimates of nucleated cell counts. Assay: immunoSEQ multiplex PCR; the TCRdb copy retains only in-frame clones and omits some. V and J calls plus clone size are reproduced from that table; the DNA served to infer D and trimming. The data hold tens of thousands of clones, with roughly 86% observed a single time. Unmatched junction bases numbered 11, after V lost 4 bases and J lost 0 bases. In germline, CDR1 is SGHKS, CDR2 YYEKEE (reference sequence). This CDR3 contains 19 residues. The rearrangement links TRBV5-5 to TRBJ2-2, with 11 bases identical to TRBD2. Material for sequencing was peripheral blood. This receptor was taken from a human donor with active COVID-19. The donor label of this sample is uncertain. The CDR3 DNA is TGTGCCAGCAGCAGGCGGGAGGGACTAGCGGACCCGAACACCGGGGAGCTGTTTTTT. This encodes CASSRREGLADPNTGELFF.